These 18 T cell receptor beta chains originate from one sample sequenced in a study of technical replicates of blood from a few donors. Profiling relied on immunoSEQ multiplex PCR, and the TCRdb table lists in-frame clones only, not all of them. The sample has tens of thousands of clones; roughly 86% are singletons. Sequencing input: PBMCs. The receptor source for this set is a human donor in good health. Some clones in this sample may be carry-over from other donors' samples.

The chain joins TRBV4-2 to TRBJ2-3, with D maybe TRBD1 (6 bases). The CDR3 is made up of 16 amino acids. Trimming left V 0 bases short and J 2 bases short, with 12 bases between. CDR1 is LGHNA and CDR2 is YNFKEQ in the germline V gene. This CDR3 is CASSQEARGITDTQYF. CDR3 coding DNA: TGTGCCAGCAGCCAAGAGGCTAGGGGGATCACAGATACGCAGTATTTT.

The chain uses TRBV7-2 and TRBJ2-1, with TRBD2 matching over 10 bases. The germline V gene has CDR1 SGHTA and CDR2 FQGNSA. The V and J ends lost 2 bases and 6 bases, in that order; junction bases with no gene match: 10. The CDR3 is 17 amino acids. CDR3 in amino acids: CASSLSSTGLAANEQFF. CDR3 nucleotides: TGTGCCAGCAGCTTATCGTCCACCGGACTAGCGGCCAATGAGCAGTTCTTC.

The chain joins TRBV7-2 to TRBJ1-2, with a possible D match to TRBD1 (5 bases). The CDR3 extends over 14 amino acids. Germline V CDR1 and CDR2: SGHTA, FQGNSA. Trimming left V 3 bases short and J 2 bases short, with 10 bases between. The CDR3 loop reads CASSLYPGNYGYTF. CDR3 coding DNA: TGTGCCAGCAGCTTGTATCCAGGGAACTATGGCTACACCTTC.

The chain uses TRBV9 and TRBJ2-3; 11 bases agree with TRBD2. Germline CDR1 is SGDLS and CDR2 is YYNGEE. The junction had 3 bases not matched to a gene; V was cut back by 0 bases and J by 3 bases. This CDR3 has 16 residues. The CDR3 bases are TGTGCCAGCAGCGTAGGTCTAGCGGGAGGAACAGATACGCAGTATTTT. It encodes CASSVGLAGGTDTQYF. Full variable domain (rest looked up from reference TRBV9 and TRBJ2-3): DSGVTQTPKHLITATGQRVTLRCSPRSGDLSVYWYQQSLDQGLQFLIQYYNGEERAKGNILERFSAQQFPDLHSELNLSSLELGDSALYFCASSVGLAGGTDTQYFGPGTRLTVL.

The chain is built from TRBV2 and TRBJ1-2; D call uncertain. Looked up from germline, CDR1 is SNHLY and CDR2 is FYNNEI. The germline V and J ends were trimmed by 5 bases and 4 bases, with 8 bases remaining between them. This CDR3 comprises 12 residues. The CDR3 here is CASSKHGYGYTF. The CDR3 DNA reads TGTGCCAGCAGTAAACATGGCTATGGCTACACCTTC.

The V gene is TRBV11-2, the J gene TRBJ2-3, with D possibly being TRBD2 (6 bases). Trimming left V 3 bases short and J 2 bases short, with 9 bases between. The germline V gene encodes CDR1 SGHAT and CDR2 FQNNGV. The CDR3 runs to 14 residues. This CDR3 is CASSFGGLTDTQYF. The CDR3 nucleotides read TGTGCCAGCAGCTTCGGAGGGCTCACAGATACGCAGTATTTT. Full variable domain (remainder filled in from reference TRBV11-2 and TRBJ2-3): EAGVAQSPRYKIIEKRQSVAFWCNPISGHATLYWYQQILGQGPKLLIQFQNNGVVDDSQLPKDRFSAERLKGVDSTLKIQPAKLEDSAVYLCASSFGGLTDTQYFGPGTRLTVL.

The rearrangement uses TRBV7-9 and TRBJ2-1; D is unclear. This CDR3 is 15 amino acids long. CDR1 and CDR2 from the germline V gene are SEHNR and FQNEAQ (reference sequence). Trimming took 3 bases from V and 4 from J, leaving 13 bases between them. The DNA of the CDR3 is TGTGCCAGCAGCTTTAATGAGGCTACATACAATGAGCAGTTCTTC. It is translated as CASSFNEATYNEQFF.

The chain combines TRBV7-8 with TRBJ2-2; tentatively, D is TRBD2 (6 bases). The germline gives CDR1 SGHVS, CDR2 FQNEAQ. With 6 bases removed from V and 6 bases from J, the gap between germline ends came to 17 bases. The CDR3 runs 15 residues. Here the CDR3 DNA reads TGTGCCAGCAGGGGAAGCGGAGGGGTGGCCGGGGAGCTGTTTTTT. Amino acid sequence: CASRGSGGVAGELFF.

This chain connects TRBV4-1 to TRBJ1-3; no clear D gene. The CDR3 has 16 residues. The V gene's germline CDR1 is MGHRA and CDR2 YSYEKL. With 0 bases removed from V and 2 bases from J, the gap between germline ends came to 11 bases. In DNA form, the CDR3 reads TGCGCCAGCAGCCAAGATCGGGGAATAGCTGGAAACACCATATATTTT. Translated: CASSQDRGIAGNTIYF.

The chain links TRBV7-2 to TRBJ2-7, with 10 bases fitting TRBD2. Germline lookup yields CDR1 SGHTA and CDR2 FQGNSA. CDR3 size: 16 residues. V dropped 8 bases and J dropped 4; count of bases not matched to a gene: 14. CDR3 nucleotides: TGTGCCAGCCGAATCAACGGGGCTAGCGGGGGTTACGAGCAGTACTTC. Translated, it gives CASRINGASGGYEQYF. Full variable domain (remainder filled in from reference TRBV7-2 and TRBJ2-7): GAGVSQSPSNKVTEKGKDVELRCDPISGHTALYWYRQSLGQGLEFLIYFQGNSAPDKSGLPSDRFSAERTGGSVSTLTIQRTQQEDSAVYLCASRINGASGGYEQYFGPGTRLTVT.

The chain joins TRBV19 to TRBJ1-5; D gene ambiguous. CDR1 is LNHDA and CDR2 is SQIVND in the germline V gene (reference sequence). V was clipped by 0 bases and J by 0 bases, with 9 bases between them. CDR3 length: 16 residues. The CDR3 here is CASSIEPGYSNQPQHF. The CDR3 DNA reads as TGTGCCAGTAGTATAGAGCCGGGGTATAGCAATCAGCCCCAGCATTTT.

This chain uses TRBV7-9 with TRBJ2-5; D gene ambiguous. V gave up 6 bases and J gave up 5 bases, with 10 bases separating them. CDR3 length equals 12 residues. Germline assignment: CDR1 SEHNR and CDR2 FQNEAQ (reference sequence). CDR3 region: CASRSSRETQYF. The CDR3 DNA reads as TGTGCCAGCAGATCAAGCCGCGAGACCCAGTACTTC.

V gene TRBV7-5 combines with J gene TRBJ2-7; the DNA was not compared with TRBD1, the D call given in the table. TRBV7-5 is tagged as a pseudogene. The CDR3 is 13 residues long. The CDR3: CVRTRAGGYEQYF. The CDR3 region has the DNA TGTGTCAGAACCAGGGCAGGGGGGTACGAGCAGTACTTC.

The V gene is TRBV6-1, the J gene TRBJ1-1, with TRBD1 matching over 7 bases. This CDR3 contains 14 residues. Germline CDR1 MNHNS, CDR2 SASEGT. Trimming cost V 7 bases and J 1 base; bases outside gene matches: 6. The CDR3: CASTTGQTNTEAFF. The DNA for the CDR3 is TGTGCCAGCACCACGGGACAGACGAACACTGAAGCTTTCTTT.

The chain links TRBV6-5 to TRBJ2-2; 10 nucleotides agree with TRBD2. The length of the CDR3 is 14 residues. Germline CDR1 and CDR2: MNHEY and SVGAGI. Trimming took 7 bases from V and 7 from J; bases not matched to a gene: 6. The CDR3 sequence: CASNLAGEDGELFF. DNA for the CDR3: TGTGCCAGCAATCTAGCGGGAGAGGACGGGGAGCTGTTTTTT.

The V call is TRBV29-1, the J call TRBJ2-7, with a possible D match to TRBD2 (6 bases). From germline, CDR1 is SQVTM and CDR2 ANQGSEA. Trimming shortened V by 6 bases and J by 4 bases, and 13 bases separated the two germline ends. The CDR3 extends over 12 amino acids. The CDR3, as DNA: TGCAGCGTGAGGGACTCAAAATACGAGCAGTACTTC. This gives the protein CSVRDSKYEQYF.

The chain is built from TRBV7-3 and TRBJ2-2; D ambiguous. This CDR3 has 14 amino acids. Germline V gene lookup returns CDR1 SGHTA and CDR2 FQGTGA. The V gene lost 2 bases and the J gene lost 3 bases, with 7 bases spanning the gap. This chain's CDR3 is CASSLLADTGELFF. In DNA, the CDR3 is TGTGCCAGCAGCTTACTGGCGGACACCGGGGAGCTGTTTTTT.

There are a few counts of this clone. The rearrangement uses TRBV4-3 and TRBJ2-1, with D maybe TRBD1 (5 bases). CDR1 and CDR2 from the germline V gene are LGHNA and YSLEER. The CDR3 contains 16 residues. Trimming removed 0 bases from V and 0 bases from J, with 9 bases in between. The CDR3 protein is CASSQDRGFSYNEQFF. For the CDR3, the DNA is TGCGCCAGCAGCCAAGATAGGGGTTTCTCCTACAATGAGCAGTTCTTC.